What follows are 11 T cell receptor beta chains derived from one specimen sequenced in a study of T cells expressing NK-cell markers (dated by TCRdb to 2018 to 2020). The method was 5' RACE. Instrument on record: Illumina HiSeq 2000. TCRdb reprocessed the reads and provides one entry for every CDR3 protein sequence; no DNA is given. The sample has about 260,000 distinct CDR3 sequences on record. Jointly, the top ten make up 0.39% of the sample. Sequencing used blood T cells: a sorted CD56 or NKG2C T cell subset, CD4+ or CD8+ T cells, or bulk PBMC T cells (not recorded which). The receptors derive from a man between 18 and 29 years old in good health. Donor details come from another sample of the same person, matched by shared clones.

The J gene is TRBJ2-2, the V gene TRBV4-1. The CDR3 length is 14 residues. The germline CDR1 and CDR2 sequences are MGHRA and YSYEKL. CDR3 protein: CASSQGVGTGELFF.

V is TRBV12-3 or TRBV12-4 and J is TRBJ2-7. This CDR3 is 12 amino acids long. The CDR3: CASSFRVNEQYF.

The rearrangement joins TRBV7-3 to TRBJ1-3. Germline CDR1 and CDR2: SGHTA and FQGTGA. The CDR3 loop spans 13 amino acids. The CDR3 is CASSLTSGNTIYF. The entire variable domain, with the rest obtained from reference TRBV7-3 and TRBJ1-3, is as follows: GAGVSQTPSNKVTEKGKYVELRCDPISGHTALYWYRQSLGQGPEFLIYFQGTGAADDSGLPNDRFFAVRPEGSVSTLKIQRTERGDSAVYLCASSLTSGNTIYFGEGSWLTVV.

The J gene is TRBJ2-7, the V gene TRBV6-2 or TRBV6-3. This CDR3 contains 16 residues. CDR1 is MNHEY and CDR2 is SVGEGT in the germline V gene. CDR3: CASSYSRTSESYEQYF.

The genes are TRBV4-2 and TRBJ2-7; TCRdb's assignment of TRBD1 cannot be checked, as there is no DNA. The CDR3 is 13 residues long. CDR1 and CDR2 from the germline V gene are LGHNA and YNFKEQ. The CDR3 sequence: CASSQPGEYEQYF.

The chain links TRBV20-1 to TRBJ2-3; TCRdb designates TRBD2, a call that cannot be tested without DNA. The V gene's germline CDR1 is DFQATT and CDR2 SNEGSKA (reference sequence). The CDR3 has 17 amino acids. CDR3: CSARESYRREGRDTQYF.

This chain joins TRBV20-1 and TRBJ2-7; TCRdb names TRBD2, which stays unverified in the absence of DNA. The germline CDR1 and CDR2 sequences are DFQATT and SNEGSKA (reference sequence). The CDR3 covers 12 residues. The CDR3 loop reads CRIGGRVDEQYF.

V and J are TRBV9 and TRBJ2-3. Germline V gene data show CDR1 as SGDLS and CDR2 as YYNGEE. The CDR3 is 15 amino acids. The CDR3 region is CASSVDGDRTDTQYF.

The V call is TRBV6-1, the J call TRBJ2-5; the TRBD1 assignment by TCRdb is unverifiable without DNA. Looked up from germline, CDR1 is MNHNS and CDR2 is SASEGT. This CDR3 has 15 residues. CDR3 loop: CASSAVGQAQETQYF.

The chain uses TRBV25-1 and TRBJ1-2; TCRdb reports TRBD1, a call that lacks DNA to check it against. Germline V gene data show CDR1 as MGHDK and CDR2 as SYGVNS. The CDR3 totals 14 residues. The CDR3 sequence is CASSDEKGGYGYTF.

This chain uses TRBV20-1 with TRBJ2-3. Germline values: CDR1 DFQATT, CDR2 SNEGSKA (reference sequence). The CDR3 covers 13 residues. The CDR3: CSANSANTDTQYF.